This entry describes one T cell receptor beta chain. The junction departs from the called germline gene at one end, perhaps through a read error. Using constant-segment primers, 5'RACE produced TCR alpha and TCR beta cDNA libraries carrying sample barcodes and UMIs. TCRdb independently ran MiXCR on the 5' RACE reads; one entry per CDR3 protein. In the table there are 45,000 to 65,000 distinct CDR3 sequences, over 8.5% of which are singletons. The data were obtained in a study of T-cell memory formation after mild COVID-19. Study-level information: Clusters of TCRs were largely donor specific.

The CDR3 contains 15 residues. The sequence was collected from an adult woman who had mild COVID-19 (a few samples of this study predate the infection). Cell type and time point are not known. The material sequenced was PBMCs or a T cell subset sorted from them (not recorded which). This rearrangement joins TRBV12-3 or TRBV12-4 to TRBJ2-3, with D perhaps TRBD1 (6 bases). The CDR3: CASSLALGAGDTQYF. CDR3 in DNA: TGTGCCAGCAGTCTAGCATTGGGGGCAGGGGATACGCAGTATTTT.